These 8 T cell receptor beta chains came from one sample sequenced in a study of identical twins. TCRdb re-analysed the 5' RACE reads in MiXCR, keeping a single row per CDR3 protein. This sample has 500,000 to 550,000 distinct CDR3 sequences; approximately 20% occur once, and the top ten carry 0.48%. These data are also associated with another study on yellow fever vaccine responses in identical twins.

The sequenced material came from CD4+ T cells sorted from blood. The receptors were sampled from a woman aged 18-29 years in good health.

The genes are TRBV2 and TRBJ2-7; D is unclear. The germline V gene has CDR1 SNHLY and CDR2 FYNNEI. Trimming took 1 base from V and 9 from J, leaving 13 bases between them. There are 13 residues in the CDR3. The CDR3 protein is CASSEGTLWAQYF. In DNA form, the CDR3 reads TGTGCCAGCAGTGAAGGGACCCTCTGGGCGCAGTACTTC.

This clonotype was seen a handful of times. The rearrangement links TRBV4-1 to TRBJ1-5; D call uncertain. In germline, CDR1 is MGHRA, CDR2 YSYEKL. The CDR3 consists of 18 residues. Between the trimmed V and J ends, which lost 1 base and 3 bases, there was a span of 19 bases. The CDR3 nucleotides read TGCGCCAGCAGCCAAGTGGATATGGGGTTCGGCTTCAATCAGCCCCAGCATTTT. It translates to CASSQVDMGFGFNQPQHF.

V usage is TRBV20-1 and J usage is TRBJ1-5; the match to TRBD1 covers 7 bases. Looked up from germline, CDR1 is DFQATT and CDR2 is SNEGSKA (reference sequence). This CDR3 comprises 12 residues. V trimming: 8 bases; J trimming: 5 bases; junction bases outside the gene matches: 6. CDR3 nucleotides: TGCAGTCCCGGACAGGTGGATCAGCCCCAGCATTTT. It translates to CSPGQVDQPQHF.

This clonotype appeared a few times. CDR3 sequence (DNA): TGCGCCAGCAGTTCTCTGGAGCAGGAGACCCAGTACTTC. It specifies CASSSLEQETQYF. The genes are TRBV5-1 and TRBJ2-5; no clear D. The CDR3 contains 13 residues. From germline, CDR1 is SGHRS and CDR2 YFSETQ. The V and J ends lost 5 bases and 5 bases respectively, with 13 bases between them.

V and J are TRBV3-1 and TRBJ1-4; D ambiguous. This CDR3 has 17 residues. V shed 2 bases and J shed 0 bases, with 13 bases lying between them. Germline CDR1 and CDR2: LGHDT and YNNKEL (reference sequence). The CDR3 sequence is CASSQTRQSPTNEKLFF. CDR3 sequence (DNA): TGTGCCAGCAGCCAAACTCGACAATCTCCAACTAATGAAAAACTGTTTTTT. The variable domain in full, with the rest retrieved from reference TRBV3-1 and TRBJ1-4, is DTAVSQTPKYLVTQMGNDKSIKCEQNLGHDTMYWYKQDSKKFLKIMFSYNNKELIINETVPNRFSPKSPDKAHLNLHINSLELGDSAVYFCASSQTRQSPTNEKLFFGSGTQLSVL.

This clonotype was counted between two and nine times. V gene TRBV29-1 combines with J gene TRBJ2-7; 7 bases fit TRBD2. The V gene's germline CDR1 is SQVTM and CDR2 ANQGSEA. This CDR3 has 14 residues. V dropped 6 bases and J dropped 0; count of bases not matched to a gene: 8. The CDR3 DNA follows: TGCAGCGTGGTACCGGGACTACACTCCTACGAGCAGTACTTC. Protein product: CSVVPGLHSYEQYF.

The chain combines TRBV11-2 with TRBJ2-2; TRBD1 aligns across 9 bases. The CDR3 spans 16 residues. V trimming: 6 bases; J trimming: 5 bases; junction bases outside the gene matches: 10. Per the germline V gene, CDR1 is SGHAT and CDR2 is FQNNGV. The CDR3 region is CASRPPGQGRTGELFF. The CDR3, as DNA: TGTGCCAGCAGACCACCGGGACAGGGAAGGACCGGGGAGCTGTTTTTT.

The chain recombines TRBV7-3 with TRBJ2-2; D might be TRBD1 or TRBD2, each matching 5 bases. This CDR3 has 14 amino acids. Germline V gene lookup returns CDR1 SGHTA and CDR2 FQGTGA. V was trimmed by 5 bases and J by 6 bases, leaving 13 bases between them. The CDR3 spells CASSRRDAPGELFF. The CDR3 coding sequence is TGTGCCAGCAGCAGAAGGGACGCCCCCGGGGAGCTGTTTTTT.